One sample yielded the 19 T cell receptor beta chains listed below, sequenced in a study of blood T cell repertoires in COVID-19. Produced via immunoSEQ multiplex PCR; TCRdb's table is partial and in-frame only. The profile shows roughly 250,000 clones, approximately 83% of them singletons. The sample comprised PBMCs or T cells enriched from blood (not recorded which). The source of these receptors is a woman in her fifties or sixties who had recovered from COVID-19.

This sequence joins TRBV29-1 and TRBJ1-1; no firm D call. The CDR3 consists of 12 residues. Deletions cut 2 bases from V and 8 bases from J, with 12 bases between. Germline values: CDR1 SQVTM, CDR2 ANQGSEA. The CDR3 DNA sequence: TGCAGCGTTGAAAAGTTTGGCGGCGAAGCTTTCTTT. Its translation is CSVEKFGGEAFF.

The CDR3 here is CASKAGGGANVLTF. DNA for the CDR3: TGTGCCAGCAAAGCCGGAGGTGGGGCCAACGTCCTGACTTTC. The chain employs TRBV28 and TRBJ2-6; weak D call: TRBD2 (5 bases). From germline, CDR1 is MDHEN and CDR2 SYDVKM. This CDR3 has 14 amino acids. Trimming removed 7 bases from V and 3 bases from J, with 10 bases in between.

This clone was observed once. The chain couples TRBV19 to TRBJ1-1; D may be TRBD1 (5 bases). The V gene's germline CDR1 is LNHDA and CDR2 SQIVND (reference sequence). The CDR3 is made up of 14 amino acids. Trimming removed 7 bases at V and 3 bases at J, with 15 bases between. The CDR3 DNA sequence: TGTGCCAGTACCCTCCCAGGGTGGGACACTGAAGCTTTCTTT. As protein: CASTLPGWDTEAFF.

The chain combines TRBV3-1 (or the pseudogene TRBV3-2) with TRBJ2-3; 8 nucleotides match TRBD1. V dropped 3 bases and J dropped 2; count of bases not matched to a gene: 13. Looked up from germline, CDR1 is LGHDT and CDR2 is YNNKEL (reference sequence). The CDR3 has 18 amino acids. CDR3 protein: CASSQSDPQGDDTDTQYF. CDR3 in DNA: TGTGCCAGCAGCCAGTCCGACCCACAGGGGGATGACACAGATACGCAGTATTTT.

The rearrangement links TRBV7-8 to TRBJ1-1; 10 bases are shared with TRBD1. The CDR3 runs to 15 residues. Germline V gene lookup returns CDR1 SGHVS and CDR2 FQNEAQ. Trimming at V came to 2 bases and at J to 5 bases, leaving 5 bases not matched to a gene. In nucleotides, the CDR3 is TGTGCCAGCAGCTTAAGACAGGGGGCATGGACTGAAGCTTTCTTT. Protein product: CASSLRQGAWTEAFF.

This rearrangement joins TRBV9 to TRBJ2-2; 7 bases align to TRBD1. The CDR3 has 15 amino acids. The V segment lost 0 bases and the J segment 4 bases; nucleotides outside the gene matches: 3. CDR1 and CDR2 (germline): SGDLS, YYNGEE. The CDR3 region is CASSVGAGGTGELFF. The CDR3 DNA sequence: TGTGCCAGCAGCGTAGGGGCAGGGGGCACCGGGGAGCTGTTTTTT. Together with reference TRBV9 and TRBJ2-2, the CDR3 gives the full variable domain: DSGVTQTPKHLITATGQRVTLRCSPRSGDLSVYWYQQSLDQGLQFLIQYYNGEERAKGNILERFSAQQFPDLHSELNLSSLELGDSALYFCASSVGAGGTGELFFGEGSRLTVL.

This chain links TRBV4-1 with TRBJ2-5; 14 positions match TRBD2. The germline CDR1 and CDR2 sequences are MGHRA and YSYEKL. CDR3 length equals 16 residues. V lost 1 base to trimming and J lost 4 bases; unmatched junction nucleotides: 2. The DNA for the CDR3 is TGCGCCAGCAGCCAAGGACTAGCGGGAGGGGGAGAGACCCAGTACTTC. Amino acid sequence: CASSQGLAGGGETQYF.

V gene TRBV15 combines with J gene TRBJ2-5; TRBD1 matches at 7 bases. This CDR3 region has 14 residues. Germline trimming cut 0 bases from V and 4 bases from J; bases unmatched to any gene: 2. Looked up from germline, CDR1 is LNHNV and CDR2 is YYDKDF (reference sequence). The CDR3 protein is CATSRDPGGETQYF. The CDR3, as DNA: TGTGCCACCAGCAGAGATCCAGGGGGAGAGACCCAGTACTTC.

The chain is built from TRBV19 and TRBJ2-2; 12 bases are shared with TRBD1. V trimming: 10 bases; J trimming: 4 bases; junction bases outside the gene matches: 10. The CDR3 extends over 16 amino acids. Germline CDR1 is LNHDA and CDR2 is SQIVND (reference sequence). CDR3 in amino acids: CATARDRGLATGELFF. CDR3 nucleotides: TGTGCCACCGCCAGGGACAGGGGGCTGGCCACCGGGGAGCTGTTTTTT.

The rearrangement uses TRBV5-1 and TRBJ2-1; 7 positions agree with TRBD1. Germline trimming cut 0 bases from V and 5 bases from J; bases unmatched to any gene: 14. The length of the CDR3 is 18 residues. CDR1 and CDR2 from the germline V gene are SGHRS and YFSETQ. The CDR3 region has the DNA TGCGCCAGCAGCTTGGGAGGCCGACAGGGTGTGAGGAACAATGAGCAGTTCTTC. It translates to CASSLGGRQGVRNNEQFF.

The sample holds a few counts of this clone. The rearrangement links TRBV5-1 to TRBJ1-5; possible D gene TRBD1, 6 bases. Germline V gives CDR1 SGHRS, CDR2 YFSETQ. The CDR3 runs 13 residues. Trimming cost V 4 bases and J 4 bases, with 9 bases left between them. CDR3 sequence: CASSPDSNQPQHF. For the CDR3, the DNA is TGCGCCAGCAGCCCGGACAGTAATCAGCCCCAGCATTTT. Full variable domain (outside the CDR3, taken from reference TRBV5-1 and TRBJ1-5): KAGVTQTPRYLIKTRGQQVTLSCSPISGHRSVSWYQQTPGQGLQFLFEYFSETQRNKGNFPGRFSGRQFSNSRSEMNVSTLELGDSALYLCASSPDSNQPQHFGDGTRLSIL.

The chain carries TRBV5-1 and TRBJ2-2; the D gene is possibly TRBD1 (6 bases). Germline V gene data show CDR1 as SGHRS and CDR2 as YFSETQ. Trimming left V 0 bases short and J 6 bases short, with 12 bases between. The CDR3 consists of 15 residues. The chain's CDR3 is CASSLELGAAGELFF. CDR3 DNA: TGCGCCAGCAGCTTGGAGTTGGGGGCGGCCGGGGAGCTGTTTTTT. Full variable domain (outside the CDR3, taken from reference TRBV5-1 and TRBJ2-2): KAGVTQTPRYLIKTRGQQVTLSCSPISGHRSVSWYQQTPGQGLQFLFEYFSETQRNKGNFPGRFSGRQFSNSRSEMNVSTLELGDSALYLCASSLELGAAGELFFGEGSRLTVL.

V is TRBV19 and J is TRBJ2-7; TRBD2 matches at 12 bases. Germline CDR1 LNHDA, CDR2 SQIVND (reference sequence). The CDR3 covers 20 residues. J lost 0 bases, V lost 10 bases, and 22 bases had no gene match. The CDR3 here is CATSVNVRLAGDWSSYEQYF. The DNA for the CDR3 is TGTGCCACTAGCGTCAATGTTCGACTAGCGGGAGATTGGAGCTCCTACGAGCAGTACTTC.

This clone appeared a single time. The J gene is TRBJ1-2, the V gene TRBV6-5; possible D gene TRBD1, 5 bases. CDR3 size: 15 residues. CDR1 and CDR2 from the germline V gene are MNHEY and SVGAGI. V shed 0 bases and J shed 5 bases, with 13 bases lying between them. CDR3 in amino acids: CASSYSHRTFYGYTF. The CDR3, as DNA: TGTGCCAGCAGTTACTCTCACAGGACCTTTTATGGCTACACCTTC.

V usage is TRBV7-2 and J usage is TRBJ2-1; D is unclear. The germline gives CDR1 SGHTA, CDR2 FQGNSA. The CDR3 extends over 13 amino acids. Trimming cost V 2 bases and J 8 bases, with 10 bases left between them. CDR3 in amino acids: CASSLSDEDEQFF. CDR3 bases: TGTGCCAGCAGCTTATCTGATGAGGATGAGCAGTTCTTC.

The CDR3 nucleotides read TGTGCCAGCAGCCGGCCCGGGTCGGAGACCCAGTACTTC. Translating it yields CASSRPGSETQYF. The genes are TRBV7-9 and TRBJ2-5; D remains ambiguous. Germline assignment: CDR1 SEHNR and CDR2 FQNEAQ (reference sequence). There are 13 residues in the CDR3. The germline V and J ends were trimmed by 5 bases and 5 bases, with 12 bases remaining between them.

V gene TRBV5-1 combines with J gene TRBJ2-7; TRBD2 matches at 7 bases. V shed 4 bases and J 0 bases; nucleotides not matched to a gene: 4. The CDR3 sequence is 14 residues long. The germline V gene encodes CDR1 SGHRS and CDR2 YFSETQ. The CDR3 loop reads CASSPGTNSYEQYF. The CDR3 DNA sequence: TGCGCCAGCAGCCCCGGGACTAACTCCTACGAGCAGTACTTC.

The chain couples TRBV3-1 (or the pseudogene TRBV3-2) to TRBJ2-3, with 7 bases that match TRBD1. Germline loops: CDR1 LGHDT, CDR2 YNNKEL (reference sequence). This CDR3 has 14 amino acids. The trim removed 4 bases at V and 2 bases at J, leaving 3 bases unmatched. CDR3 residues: CASSPRGITDTQYF. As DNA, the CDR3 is TGTGCCAGCAGCCCCAGGGGGATCACAGATACGCAGTATTTT.

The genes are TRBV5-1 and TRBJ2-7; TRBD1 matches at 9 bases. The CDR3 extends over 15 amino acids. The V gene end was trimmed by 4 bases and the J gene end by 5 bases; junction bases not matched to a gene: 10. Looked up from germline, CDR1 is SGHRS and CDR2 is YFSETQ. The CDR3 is CASSRGQGIMDEQYF. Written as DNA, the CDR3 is TGCGCCAGCAGCCGGGGACAGGGTATTATGGACGAGCAGTACTTC.